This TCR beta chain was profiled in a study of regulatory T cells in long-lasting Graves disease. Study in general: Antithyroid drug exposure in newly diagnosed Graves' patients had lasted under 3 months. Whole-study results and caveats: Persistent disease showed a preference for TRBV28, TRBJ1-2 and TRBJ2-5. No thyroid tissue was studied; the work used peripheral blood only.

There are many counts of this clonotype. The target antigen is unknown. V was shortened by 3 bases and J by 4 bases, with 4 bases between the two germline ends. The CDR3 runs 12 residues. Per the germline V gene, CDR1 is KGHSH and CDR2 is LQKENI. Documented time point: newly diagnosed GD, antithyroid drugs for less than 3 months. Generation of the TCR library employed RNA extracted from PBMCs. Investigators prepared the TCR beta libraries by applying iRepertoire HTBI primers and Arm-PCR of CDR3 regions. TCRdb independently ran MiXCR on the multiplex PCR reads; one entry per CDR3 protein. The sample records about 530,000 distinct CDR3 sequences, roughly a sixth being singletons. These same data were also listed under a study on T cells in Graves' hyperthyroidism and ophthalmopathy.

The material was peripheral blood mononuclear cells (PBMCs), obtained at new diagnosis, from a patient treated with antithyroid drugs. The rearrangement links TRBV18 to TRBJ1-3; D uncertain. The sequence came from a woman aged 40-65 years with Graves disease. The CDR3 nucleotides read TGTGCCAGCTCACCCTTGGGAAACACCATATATTTT. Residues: CASSPLGNTIYF.